Below are 4 T cell receptor beta chains sequenced from a single sample in a study of technical replicates of blood from a few donors. Using immunoSEQ multiplex PCR, the repertoire was profiled, and TCRdb retains in-frame clones only, with some absent. The data show tens of thousands of clones, 85% to 95% seen once. Sample: T cells isolated from PBMCs. The receptors stem from a human donor in good health.

The chain links TRBV28 to TRBJ1-4; 11 bases line up with TRBD1. Unmatched junction bases numbered 9, after V lost 7 bases and J lost 8 bases. Germline V gene sequence: CDR1 MDHEN, CDR2 SYDVKM. This CDR3 has 15 amino acids. This CDR3 is CASNDIRDRGEKLFF. CDR3 bases: TGTGCCAGCAACGATATCCGGGACAGGGGGGAAAAACTGTTTTTT. Full variable domain (rest looked up from reference TRBV28 and TRBJ1-4): DVKVTQSSRYLVKRTGEKVFLECVQDMDHENMFWYRQDPGLGLRLIYFSYDVKMKEKGDIPEGYSVSREKKERFSLILESASTNQTSMYLCASNDIRDRGEKLFFGSGTQLSVL.

The J gene is TRBJ2-1, the V gene TRBV7-9, with D possibly matching TRBD2 (5 bases). Germline lookup yields CDR1 SEHNR and CDR2 FQNEAQ (reference sequence). V was clipped by 4 bases and J by 7 bases, with 14 bases between them. The CDR3 contains 14 residues. CDR3 sequence (DNA): TGTGCCAGCAGCTGGAGGTCGGGTCAGAATGAGCAGTTCTTC. Its translation is CASSWRSGQNEQFF.

The CDR3 is CASSVAGGVDTQYF. In DNA form, the CDR3 reads TGTGCCAGCTCCGTGGCGGGAGGAGTGGATACGCAGTATTTT. This sequence joins TRBV5-4 and TRBJ2-3, with 8 positions matching TRBD2. The length of the CDR3 is 14 residues. V was clipped by 7 bases and J by 6 bases; unmatched bases: 10. The germline V gene encodes CDR1 SGHNT and CDR2 YYREEE (reference sequence).

The genes are TRBV6-5 and TRBJ2-3; 7 nucleotides align to TRBD1. Per germline, CDR1 MNHEY and CDR2 SVGAGI. The CDR3 length is 14 residues. With V trimmed by 6 bases and J by 4 bases, 7 bases remained unmatched. The CDR3 DNA is TGTGCCAGCAGCCTTCAGGGGGTCGCAGATACGCAGTATTTT. This translates into CASSLQGVADTQYF.